The 28 T cell receptor beta chains reported below all come from one sample, sequenced in a study of T cell repertoires in cytomegalovirus infection. TCRdb re-derived calls from the reads in MiXCR, one entry per CDR3 protein. The table records about 360,000 distinct CDR3 sequences, 15% to 20% of them present only once. Specimen: PBMCs. These receptors all come from a human donor in good health (CMV status not recorded). Some clones in this sample may be carry-over from other donors' samples.

The chain couples TRBV9 to TRBJ2-7, with 8 bases identical to TRBD1. J lost 3 bases, V lost 0 bases, and 8 bases had no gene match. CDR1 and CDR2 from the germline V gene are SGDLS and YYNGEE. The CDR3 sequence is 16 residues long. Here the CDR3 DNA reads TGTGCCAGCAGCGTAGGCCCGGGACAGGCTTACTACGAGCAGTACTTC. Its translation is CASSVGPGQAYYEQYF.

This clonotype occurred once. The chain uses TRBV27 and TRBJ2-5; 8 bases fit TRBD2. This CDR3 has 16 residues. Germline V lookup: CDR1 MNHEY, CDR2 SMNVEV (reference sequence). J lost 5 bases, V lost 6 bases, and 14 bases had no gene match. The CDR3 sequence: CASRSPERGPGETQYF. DNA of the CDR3: TGTGCCAGCAGGAGCCCAGAGCGGGGGCCTGGGGAGACCCAGTACTTC.

This clonotype came up many times. V gene TRBV5-6 combines with J gene TRBJ2-3; D call uncertain. V lost 4 bases and J 0 bases, leaving 9 bases between the germline ends. The germline V gene has CDR1 SGHDT and CDR2 YYEEEE. The CDR3 is 14 amino acids. CDR3 protein: CASSVAPSTDTQYF. In nucleotides, the CDR3 is TGTGCCAGCAGCGTAGCACCCAGCACAGATACGCAGTATTTT.

Ten or more counts support this clonotype. V gene TRBV5-6 combines with J gene TRBJ1-5; D perhaps matches TRBD1 (6 bases). Germline-derived CDR1 and CDR2 are SGHDT and YYEEEE. V lost 4 bases and J 3 bases, leaving 11 bases between the germline ends. CDR3 length: 14 amino acids. In DNA, the CDR3 is TGTGCCAGCAGCCTGACAGGCGTCAATCAGCCCCAGCATTTT. The encoded protein is CASSLTGVNQPQHF.

About this clonotype: One junction end does not reproduce the germline sequence, and a read error may be involved. The chain recombines TRBV7-9 with TRBJ1-2, with D perhaps matching TRBD1 (5 bases). Germline CDR1 is SEHNR and CDR2 is FQNEAQ (reference sequence). The CDR3 has 11 amino acids. DNA for the CDR3: TGTGCCAGCAGCTTAGGAACCGGGACGGCTTTC. Translation gives CASSLGTGTAF.

The rearrangement joins TRBV30 to TRBJ1-3, with D tentatively TRBD1 (5 bases). CDR3 length: 16 amino acids. Germline V gene data show CDR1 as GTSNPN and CDR2 as SVGIG (reference sequence). V lost 4 bases and J 4 bases, leaving 20 bases between the germline ends. The chain's CDR3 is CAWNPPWGSSGNTIYF. In DNA form, the CDR3 reads TGTGCCTGGAACCCCCCTTGGGGCAGTTCAGGAAACACCATATATTTT.

This clonotype was counted a few times. This chain connects TRBV5-5 to TRBJ1-5; D gene unclear. CDR3 length: 10 residues. Germline V lookup: CDR1 SGHKS, CDR2 YYEKEE (reference sequence). V was pared by 3 bases and J by 9 bases, with 4 bases between. Here the CDR3 DNA reads TGTGCCAGCAGCTCTTGGCCCCAGCATTTT. It yields the protein CASSSWPQHF.

The rearrangement uses TRBV6-5 and TRBJ2-3, with 9 bases identical to TRBD2. V shed 0 bases and J 5 bases; nucleotides not matched to a gene: 6. The CDR3 loop spans 16 amino acids. CDR1 and CDR2 (germline): MNHEY, SVGAGI. The CDR3 region has the DNA TGTGCCAGCAGTTACTCGTCTAGCGGGGCGAGAGATACGCAGTATTTT. Translation gives CASSYSSSGARDTQYF.

The chain has TRBV12-5 and TRBJ1-4, with a possible D match to TRBD1 (5 bases). The length of the CDR3 is 15 residues. V lost 4 bases, J lost 3 bases, and 12 bases lay in between. CDR1 and CDR2 from the germline V gene are LGHNT and FRNRAP. As DNA, the CDR3 is TGTGCTAGTGGTTCACCGAGGGGTCCTAATGAAAAACTGTTTTTT. Its protein is CASGSPRGPNEKLFF.

This clonotype was seen more than once but under ten times. The chain carries TRBV5-4 and TRBJ1-1; TRBD1 matches 7 bases. J was trimmed by 8 bases and V by 0 bases; bases with no gene match: 1. Germline V CDR1 and CDR2: SGHNT, YYREEE (reference sequence). The CDR3 totals 12 residues. The CDR3 spells CASSLGDREAFF. As DNA, the CDR3 is TGTGCCAGCAGCTTGGGGGACAGAGAAGCTTTCTTT.

This clonotype was recorded many times. V usage is TRBV12-3 or TRBV12-4 and J usage is TRBJ1-1; D uncertain. V was shortened by 3 bases and J by 2 bases, with 13 bases between the two germline ends. The CDR3 contains 15 residues. The CDR3 region has the DNA TGTGCCAGCAGTTTTCTCCGACCACCCAACACTGAAGCTTTCTTT. Protein sequence: CASSFLRPPNTEAFF.

This clonotype was seen many times. The CDR3 DNA reads TGTGCCAGCAGCTTAGTAATGGGTCAGGGTTGGGGCGAGCAGTACTTC. It encodes CASSLVMGQGWGEQYF. The chain combines TRBV7-2 with TRBJ2-7; perhaps TRBD1 as D (5 bases). Germline V lookup: CDR1 SGHTA, CDR2 FQGNSA. V was cut by 1 base and J by 6 bases, with 19 bases left in between. CDR3 length: 16 amino acids.

The chain carries TRBV7-9 and TRBJ2-4; the D gene could be TRBD1 or TRBD2 (5 bases each). Looked up from germline, CDR1 is SEHNR and CDR2 is FQNEAQ (reference sequence). The CDR3 loop spans 14 amino acids. The ends were cut back, 5 bases at V and 5 bases at J, with 13 bases in the middle. The CDR3 reads CASSGLGRENIQYF. The CDR3 DNA is TGTGCCAGCAGCGGACTGGGCAGGGAAAACATTCAGTACTTC.

This clonotype was observed at least ten times. This chain joins TRBV7-9 and TRBJ2-5; D tentatively fits TRBD1 or TRBD2 (5 bases each). The V end was cut by 6 bases, the J end by 3 bases, with 14 bases between. Per the germline V gene, CDR1 is SEHNR and CDR2 is FQNEAQ (reference sequence). The CDR3 sequence is 14 residues long. The CDR3 DNA reads as TGTGCCAGCAGAGAGGGGAGAAGCAAAGAGACCCAGTACTTC. It yields the protein CASREGRSKETQYF. The full variable domain, with the rest looked up from reference TRBV7-9 and TRBJ2-5, is DTGVSQNPRHKITKRGQNVTFRCDPISEHNRLYWYRQTLGQGPEFLTYFQNEAQLEKSRLLSDRFSAERPKGSFSTLEIQRTEQGDSAMYLCASREGRSKETQYFGPGTRLLVL.

This chain links TRBV19 with TRBJ2-7; D unresolved. The CDR3 consists of 15 residues. Germline lookup yields CDR1 LNHDA and CDR2 SQIVND (reference sequence). V was shortened by 2 bases and J by 0 bases, with 11 bases between the two germline ends. In DNA, the CDR3 is TGTGCCAGTAGTATATTACCGGATAGCTCCTACGAGCAGTACTTC. Amino acid sequence: CASSILPDSSYEQYF. The full variable domain, its missing parts supplied by reference TRBV19 and TRBJ2-7, is DGGITQSPKYLFRKEGQNVTLSCEQNLNHDAMYWYRQDPGQGLRLIYYSQIVNDFQKGDIAEGYSVSREKKESFPLTVTSAQKNPTAFYLCASSILPDSSYEQYFGPGTRLTVT.

This clonotype was picked up many times. This chain connects TRBV7-2 to TRBJ1-2; 8 nucleotides line up with TRBD1. J gave up 7 bases and V 1 base, and 11 bases lay outside the gene matches. The germline V gene encodes CDR1 SGHTA and CDR2 FQGNSA. The CDR3 has 16 amino acids. The DNA for the CDR3 is TGTGCCAGCAGCTTAGGACCGGGGCAGGGGGCAGGTGGCTACACCTTC. It is translated as CASSLGPGQGAGGYTF.

This clonotype was seen many times. The rearrangement links TRBV12-3 or TRBV12-4 to TRBJ1-4; 8 bases line up with TRBD1. Trimming cost V 6 bases and J 7 bases; bases outside gene matches: 7. The CDR3 is 14 residues long. The CDR3 region is CASSWTGFGEKLFF. DNA of the CDR3: TGTGCCAGCAGCTGGACAGGGTTTGGTGAAAAACTGTTTTTT.

This chain connects TRBV6-2 or TRBV6-3 to TRBJ2-1; D not certain. Trimming took 3 bases from V and 4 from J, leaving 7 bases between them. Germline CDR1 reads MNHEY; CDR2 reads SVGEGT. This CDR3 comprises 13 residues. In nucleotides, the CDR3 is TGTGCCAGCAGTTATTACGATTACAATGAGCAGTTCTTC. Translation: CASSYYDYNEQFF.

The V gene is TRBV20-1, the J gene TRBJ2-3; D possibly matches TRBD1 or TRBD2 (5 bases each). CDR3 length: 12 amino acids. The germline V gene has CDR1 DFQATT and CDR2 SNEGSKA (reference sequence). Trimming took off 3 bases at V and 2 bases at J, with 6 bases between the two ends. The CDR3 DNA follows: TGCAGTGCTAGGGGACCCACAGATACGCAGTATTTT. Encoded protein: CSARGPTDTQYF.

This clonotype was seen more than once but under ten times. The J gene is TRBJ1-2, the V gene TRBV7-2; weak D call: TRBD1 (6 bases). From germline, CDR1 is SGHTA and CDR2 FQGNSA. The germline V and J ends were trimmed by 4 bases and 6 bases, with 15 bases remaining between them. The CDR3 consists of 14 residues. Here the CDR3 DNA reads TGTGCCAGCAGCTCTAGAAGGGGGGGCGATGGCTACACCTTC. Translating gives CASSSRRGGDGYTF.

The chain uses TRBV7-2 and TRBJ2-7, with D perhaps TRBD1 (6 bases). Trimming stripped 6 bases from V and 3 bases from J, with 18 bases between. Germline V gene lookup returns CDR1 SGHTA and CDR2 FQGNSA. This CDR3 has 15 amino acids. CDR3 nucleotide sequence: TGTGCCAGCAGAGTAACAGGGTCCCTATTCTACGAGCAGTACTTC. Translating gives CASRVTGSLFYEQYF.

This chain uses TRBV18 with TRBJ2-5, with D unresolved. This CDR3 has 13 residues. V was cut by 4 bases and J by 1 base, with 7 bases left in between. Germline-derived CDR1 and CDR2 are KGHSH and LQKENI. The CDR3 DNA is TGTGCCAGCTCACTAAACGCCCAAGAGACCCAGTACTTC. It encodes CASSLNAQETQYF.

This clonotype was found many times. V gene TRBV7-2 combines with J gene TRBJ2-7; 7 nucleotides line up with TRBD2. Trimming at V came to 0 bases and at J to 3 bases, leaving 5 bases not matched to a gene. CDR3 length: 15 residues. Germline CDR1 reads SGHTA; CDR2 reads FQGNSA. The CDR3 DNA is TGTGCCAGCAGCTTAGCGAGCGGGACTTTCTACGAGCAGTACTTC. Residues: CASSLASGTFYEQYF. The full variable domain, completed using reference TRBV7-2 and TRBJ2-7, is GAGVSQSPSNKVTEKGKDVELRCDPISGHTALYWYRQSLGQGLEFLIYFQGNSAPDKSGLPSDRFSAERTGGSVSTLTIQRTQQEDSAVYLCASSLASGTFYEQYFGPGTRLTVT.

The chain employs TRBV20-1 and TRBJ2-1; 14 bases fit TRBD2. Germline V CDR1 and CDR2: DFQATT, SNEGSKA (reference sequence). Trimming removed 4 bases from V and 7 bases from J; junction bases left unmatched: 9. The CDR3 is 16 residues long. CDR3 amino acids: CSANAPGTSGGNEQFF. In DNA form, the CDR3 reads TGCAGTGCTAACGCCCCCGGGACTAGCGGGGGTAATGAGCAGTTCTTC.

This clonotype has a handful of counts. The genes are TRBV11-3 and TRBJ2-1; D might be TRBD2 (6 bases). The V gene lost 3 bases and the J gene lost 8 bases, with 14 bases spanning the gap. There are 14 residues in the CDR3. Per the germline V gene, CDR1 is SGHNT and CDR2 is YENEEA. The CDR3 coding sequence is TGTGCCAGCAGCTTGGTCCGGGACTCCGATGAGCAGTTCTTC. Amino acids: CASSLVRDSDEQFF. The full variable domain, rest sourced from reference TRBV11-3 and TRBJ2-1, is EAGVVQSPRYKIIEKKQPVAFWCNPISGHNTLYWYLQNLGQGPELLIRYENEEAVDDSQLPKDRFSAERLKGVDSTLKIQPAELGDSAVYLCASSLVRDSDEQFFGPGTRLTVL.

As to this clonotype: This clone may be a read error of a much larger clone one base away. The chain combines TRBV11-2 with TRBJ1-6, with D possibly TRBD1 on 5 matching bases. CDR3 size: 21 residues. Germline V gives CDR1 SGHAT, CDR2 FQNNGV. The CDR3 sequence is CASSLNDPPGRSGSYNSPLNF. The CDR3 DNA follows: TGTGCCAGCAGCTTAAATGATCCTCCGGGACGATCGGGGTCCTATAATTCACCCCTCAACTTT.

Only a few counts were recorded for this clonotype. This chain connects TRBV7-6 to TRBJ1-6, with TRBD1 matching 9 bases. From germline, CDR1 is SGHVS and CDR2 FNYEAQ. Trimming removed 5 bases from V and 4 bases from J; junction bases left unmatched: 6. There are 16 residues in the CDR3. The CDR3 here is CASSPGQGLYNSPLHF. The CDR3 nucleotides read TGTGCCAGCAGCCCGGGACAGGGCTTGTATAATTCACCCCTCCACTTT. The full variable domain, in which reference TRBV7-6 and TRBJ1-6 provide the parts outside the CDR3, is GAGVSQSPRYKVTKRGQDVALRCDPISGHVSLYWYRQALGQGPEFLTYFNYEAQQDKSGLPNDRFSAERPEGSISTLTIQRTEQRDSAMYRCASSPGQGLYNSPLHFGNGTRLTVT.

The chain joins TRBV4-3 to TRBJ2-3; 12 nucleotides agree with TRBD2. The CDR3 length is 16 residues. The V gene end was trimmed by 1 base and the J gene end by 6 bases; junction bases not matched to a gene: 5. The V gene's germline CDR1 is LGHNA and CDR2 YSLEER. CDR3 DNA: TGCGCCAGCAGCCAAGGGACTAGCGGGATGATGGATACGCAGTATTTT. Amino acid sequence: CASSQGTSGMMDTQYF.